The 22 T cell receptor beta chains below all came from one sample that was sequenced in a study of T cells in AML relapse after transplant. Instead of multiplex PCR, a modified RACE PCR amplified TCR alpha and beta from RNA. One entry per CDR3 protein, called by TCRdb with MiXCR from the PCR reads. Altogether about 1,000 distinct CDR3 sequences are present, around 20% being singletons, with the ten largest covering approximately 7%. Sample: bone marrow. These receptors were taken from a human donor in good health.

This clonotype counts as medium-sized (0.01 to 0.1%). The J gene is TRBJ2-2, the V gene TRBV12-3 or TRBV12-4; D perhaps matches TRBD2 (6 bases). This CDR3 region has 13 residues. Trimming left V 7 bases short and J 7 bases short, with 13 bases between. CDR3 sequence (DNA): TGTGCCAGCATACCTAGCGTCGGCGGGGAGCTGTTTTTT. Protein product: CASIPSVGGELFF.

This clonotype rates as medium-sized (0.01 to 0.1%). The chain combines TRBV12-3 or TRBV12-4 with TRBJ2-2, with a weak D call TRBD2 (6 bases). CDR3 length: 16 residues. V was shortened by 2 bases and J by 4 bases, with 14 bases between the two germline ends. CDR3 nucleotide sequence: TGTGCCAGCAGTTTATACGGCGGAGGGAGCACCGGGGAGCTGTTTTTT. Translation: CASSLYGGGSTGELFF.

This clonotype rates as medium-sized. The J gene is TRBJ2-7, the V gene TRBV15; a possible D gene is TRBD1 (5 bases). Trimming removed 5 bases at V and 0 bases at J, with 11 bases between. Germline V gene sequence: CDR1 LNHNV, CDR2 YYDKDF (reference sequence). The CDR3 is 14 amino acids. The DNA for the CDR3 is TGTGCCACCAGCTTGCCAGGGTTCTCCTACGAGCAGTACTTC. This encodes CATSLPGFSYEQYF.

A remark on this clonotype: As the CDR3 is not closed by the conserved phenylalanine or tryptophan, this likely results from a read error. The V gene is TRBV11-2, the J gene TRBJ2-7; D may correspond to TRBD1 or TRBD2 (5 bases each). Deletions cut 5 bases from V and 6 bases from J, with 17 bases between. Germline CDR1 SGHAT, CDR2 FQNNGV. The CDR3 length is 14 residues. The CDR3 bases are TGTGCCAGCAGCCTACGGACGGGGACCGCCGAGCAGTACTCC. It specifies CASSLRTGTAEQYS.

A word on this clonotype: At one of its ends the junction is not consistent with the germline gene, which may arise from a read error. The chain carries TRBV6-5 and TRBJ2-5; 8 bases are shared with TRBD2. The CDR3 totals 16 residues. Germline CDR1 MNHEY, CDR2 SVGAGI. CDR3 in DNA: TGTGCCTGCACCCCCGAGGGCGGGAGGACCCAAGAGGCCCAGTACTTC. Translating it yields CACTPEGGRTQEAQYF.

Comments on this clonotype: The DNA is left out, because the CDR3 cannot be placed on it with certainty; the CDR3 is given as TCRdb lists it. The chain has TRBV29-1 and TRBJ2-1; the D call TRBD1 from the table was never checked on the DNA. The CDR3 spans 23 residues, counting both ends. Looked up from germline, CDR1 is SQVTM and CDR2 is ANQGSEA. The CDR3 protein is CSAGDSALYLCASSRDRAAEQFF.

This clonotype is deemed large. V gene TRBV6-2 or TRBV6-3 combines with J gene TRBJ2-6; D is possibly TRBD1 (5 bases). The germline V gene has CDR1 MNHEY and CDR2 SVGEGT. This CDR3 has 15 residues. V dropped 6 bases and J dropped 0 bases, with 9 bases sitting between them. CDR3: CASSYQGSGANVLTF. The CDR3 nucleotides are TGTGCCAGCAGCTATCAGGGCTCTGGGGCCAACGTCCTGACTTTC.

Details on this clonotype: Germline and junction disagree at one end, which may indicate a read error. CDR3 coding DNA: TGCGGCGTTGCACAGGGCACGATGTACGAGACCCAGTACTTC. Its protein is CGVAQGTMYETQYF. This chain connects TRBV29-1 to TRBJ2-5; D is perhaps TRBD1 (6 bases). The CDR3 contains 14 residues. Germline CDR1 reads SQVTM; CDR2 reads ANQGSEA.

With regard to this clonotype: The junction departs from germline at one end; a sequencing error may be responsible. This chain links TRBV28 with TRBJ2-3; the D is unclear. Germline V CDR1 and CDR2: MDHEN, SYDVKM. This CDR3 region has 16 residues. The CDR3 is CVSSLYTRDSTDTQYF. The CDR3 bases are TGTGTCAGCAGTTTATATACAAGAGATAGCACAGATACGCAGTATTTT.

This clonotype appeared once. This rearrangement joins TRBV20-1 to TRBJ1-1; TRBD1 is a possible D gene (5 bases). Germline-derived CDR1 and CDR2 are DFQATT and SNEGSKA (reference sequence). Trimming shortened V by 3 bases and J by 5 bases, and 10 bases separated the two germline ends. This CDR3 spans 12 amino acids. CDR3 sequence: CSASYWGTEAFF. DNA of the CDR3: TGCAGTGCTAGCTACTGGGGGACTGAAGCTTTCTTT.

Judged by abundance, this clonotype is medium-sized. The genes are TRBV4-2 and TRBJ2-7; TRBD1 might be the D (6 bases). The length of the CDR3 is 15 residues. Looked up from germline, CDR1 is LGHNA and CDR2 is YNFKEQ. Trimming removed 0 bases at V and 2 bases at J, with 11 bases between. The CDR3 region has the DNA TGTGCCAGCAGCCAAGATGTGACAGGTCCCTACGAGCAGTACTTC. It specifies CASSQDVTGPYEQYF.

This clonotype is large (0.1 to 1%) by share. The chain recombines TRBV3-1 with TRBJ2-4; D unresolved. Germline V gene lookup returns CDR1 LGHDT and CDR2 YNNKEL (reference sequence). Trimming shortened V by 1 base and J by 0 bases, and 4 bases separated the two germline ends. The CDR3 spans 14 residues. CDR3 sequence (DNA): TGTGCCAGCAGCCAAGTCCCAGCCAAAAACATTCAGTACTTC. Protein product: CASSQVPAKNIQYF.

This clonotype is termed medium-sized (0.01 to 0.1%). The rearrangement links TRBV9 to TRBJ1-1, with D uncertain. V was clipped by 6 bases and J by 0 bases, with 15 bases between them. The germline V gene has CDR1 SGDLS and CDR2 YYNGEE. The CDR3 is 15 residues long. The CDR3, as DNA: TGTGCCAGCACCCTCCACGGAGGGATGAACACTGAAGCTTTCTTT. It codes for CASTLHGGMNTEAFF.

This clonotype qualifies as medium-sized (0.01 to 0.1%). This chain uses TRBV7-9 with TRBJ1-1; D unclear. The CDR3 covers 12 residues. V dropped 3 bases and J dropped 4 bases, with 6 bases sitting between them. Germline assignment: CDR1 SEHNR and CDR2 FQNEAQ (reference sequence). The chain's CDR3 is CASSFAITEAFF. Written as DNA, the CDR3 is TGTGCCAGCAGCTTCGCGATCACTGAAGCTTTCTTT. Looking up the rest from reference TRBV7-9 and TRBJ1-1 gives the full variable domain: DTGVSQNPRHKITKRGQNVTFRCDPISEHNRLYWYRQTLGQGPEFLTYFQNEAQLEKSRLLSDRFSAERPKGSFSTLEIQRTEQGDSAMYLCASSFAITEAFFGQGTRLTVV.

This clonotype is categorized as medium-sized. The genes are TRBV14 and TRBJ2-5; D remains ambiguous. The CDR3 spans 12 residues. CDR1 and CDR2 (germline): SGHDN, FVKESK. The V and J ends lost 0 bases and 4 bases respectively, with 3 bases between them. The DNA for the CDR3 is TGTGCCAGCAGCCAAGAACCAGAGACCCAGTACTTC. As protein: CASSQEPETQYF.

In its sample, this clonotype ranks as medium-sized. The V call is TRBV6-4, the J call TRBJ2-1; TRBD1 matches at 8 bases. CDR1 is MRHNA, CDR2 SNTAGT, per germline. The CDR3 contains 14 residues. V trimming: 5 bases; J trimming: 8 bases; junction bases outside the gene matches: 8. Here the CDR3 reads CASSSGQGADEQFF. Written as DNA, the CDR3 is TGTGCCAGCAGTTCCGGACAGGGTGCCGATGAGCAGTTCTTC.

This clonotype counts as medium-sized. The genes are TRBV10-3 and TRBJ2-1, with a possible D match to TRBD2 (6 bases). The CDR3 runs to 13 residues. Germline loops: CDR1 ENHRY, CDR2 SYGVKD. V gave up 6 bases and J gave up 2 bases, with 8 bases separating them. This chain's CDR3 is CAISGGAYNEQFF. CDR3 in DNA: TGTGCCATCAGCGGAGGGGCCTACAATGAGCAGTTCTTC.

This clonotype is termed medium-sized (0.01 to 0.1%). The chain links TRBV20-1 to TRBJ1-1, with 8 nucleotides matching TRBD1. Germline CDR1 is DFQATT and CDR2 is SNEGSKA (reference sequence). J lost 0 bases, V lost 3 bases, and 3 bases had no gene match. The CDR3 sequence is 14 residues long. DNA of the CDR3: TGCAGTGCTAGCTACAGGGGGGTGAACACTGAAGCTTTCTTT. Amino acids: CSASYRGVNTEAFF.

This clonotype is categorized as large. The chain joins TRBV5-6 to TRBJ2-2; D might be TRBD1 or TRBD2, each matching 5 bases. CDR1 is SGHDT, CDR2 YYEEEE, per germline. The V end lost 1 base, the J end lost 6 bases, and 13 bases lay between the germline ends. The CDR3 has 15 residues. The CDR3 reads CASSLKRGPAGELFF. CDR3 DNA: TGTGCCAGCAGCTTGAAACGGGGACCCGCCGGGGAGCTGTTTTTT.

This clonotype counts as medium-sized. The V and J genes are TRBV7-2 and TRBJ2-7; perhaps TRBD2 as D (5 bases). CDR1 and CDR2 (germline): SGHTA, FQGNSA. The CDR3 runs to 15 residues. Trimming pared 1 base from V and 5 bases from J, leaving 15 bases between. As DNA, the CDR3 is TGTGCCAGCAGCTTAGTCGAGTCCTCGAGGGACGAGCAGTACTTC. Amino acids: CASSLVESSRDEQYF.

The V call is TRBV11-2, the J call TRBJ2-7; D not resolved. CDR1 SGHAT and CDR2 FQNNGV come from the germline V gene. V lost 6 bases, J lost 2 bases, and 44 bases lay in between. CDR3 size: 24 residues. The CDR3 DNA follows: TGTGCCAGCAGTCTCAGGCCCGCTGTGTCAACTCTTTTCTATACGTGCACATACACCTACGAGCAGTACTTC. Translating it yields CASSLRPAVSTLFYTCTYTYEQYF.

This clonotype is deemed medium-sized (0.01 to 0.1%). This rearrangement joins TRBV18 to TRBJ1-1; unclear D gene. The CDR3 extends over 13 amino acids. Germline loops: CDR1 KGHSH, CDR2 LQKENI. With 2 bases removed from V and 4 bases from J, the gap between germline ends came to 8 bases. CDR3 bases: TGTGCCAGCTCACCAAAGGTAGGCACTGAAGCTTTCTTT. Its translation is CASSPKVGTEAFF. Together with reference TRBV18 and TRBJ1-1, the CDR3 gives the full variable domain: NAGVMQNPRHLVRRRGQEARLRCSPMKGHSHVYWYRQLPEEGLKFMVYLQKENIIDESGMPKERFSAEFPKEGPSILRIQQVVRGDSAAYFCASSPKVGTEAFFGQGTRLTVV.